Below are 32 T cell receptor beta chains sequenced from a single sample in a study of blood T cell repertoires in COVID-19. Method: immunoSEQ multiplex PCR; TCRdb's copy keeps in-frame clones and lacks some. The top ten hold under 4.5% of the sample, which has 250,000 or so clones, approximately 89% seen once. Sequences were obtained from PBMCs or T cells enriched from blood (not recorded which). The origin of the receptors is a woman aged 25-40 years who had been exposed to COVID-19.

This clone was detected a few times. V is TRBV5-6 and J is TRBJ2-7; 15 nucleotides line up with TRBD2. The CDR3 extends over 16 amino acids. V dropped 3 bases and J dropped 5; count of bases not matched to a gene: 6. Per the germline V gene, CDR1 is SGHDT and CDR2 is YYEEEE. In DNA form, the CDR3 reads TGTGCCAGCAGCTGGGGGACTAGCGGGAGGTGGGACGAGCAGTACTTC. This translates into CASSWGTSGRWDEQYF.

The chain uses TRBV3-1 (or the pseudogene TRBV3-2) and TRBJ1-1; D is uncertain. CDR1 and CDR2 (germline): LGHDT, YNNKEL (reference sequence). Trimming shortened V by 4 bases and J by 2 bases, and 2 bases separated the two germline ends. The CDR3 loop spans 11 amino acids. The CDR3 region is CASSLNTEAFF. CDR3 in DNA: TGTGCCAGCAGCCTAAACACTGAAGCTTTCTTT.

The J gene is TRBJ2-2, the V gene TRBV11-3; 10 bases line up with TRBD2. V shed 3 bases, J shed 3 bases, and the junction held 10 bases outside the gene matches. Germline CDR1 reads SGHNT; CDR2 reads YENEEA. The CDR3 sequence is 18 residues long. The CDR3 spells CASSLEGGLAPHTGELFF. CDR3 bases: TGTGCCAGCAGCTTGGAGGGGGGACTAGCGCCGCACACCGGGGAGCTGTTTTTT.

J is TRBJ1-3 and V is TRBV19; 11 bases match TRBD1. The V gene's germline CDR1 is LNHDA and CDR2 SQIVND (reference sequence). The CDR3 consists of 17 residues. Germline trimming cut 3 bases from V and 0 bases from J; bases unmatched to any gene: 4. CDR3 DNA sequence: TGTGCCAGTAGTATCCCGGGACAGGGGGTCTCTGGAAACACCATATATTTT. Its protein product is CASSIPGQGVSGNTIYF.

This chain uses TRBV20-1 with TRBJ1-5, with a weak D call TRBD1 (6 bases). V was clipped by 3 bases and J by 4 bases, with 13 bases between them. This CDR3 is 14 amino acids long. The V gene's germline CDR1 is DFQATT and CDR2 SNEGSKA (reference sequence). The CDR3 reads CSASGQGNNQPQHF. The DNA for the CDR3 is TGCAGTGCTAGTGGGCAGGGGAATAATCAGCCCCAGCATTTT.

The table lists this clone with a count of one. The chain combines TRBV19 with TRBJ1-2; 8 bases align to TRBD1. Germline values: CDR1 LNHDA, CDR2 SQIVND (reference sequence). V dropped 3 bases and J dropped 2; count of bases not matched to a gene: 8. CDR3 length: 16 amino acids. CDR3 DNA: TGTGCCAGTAGTATCCCCCCAGGGGGCGCAAACTATGGCTACACCTTC. Its translation: CASSIPPGGANYGYTF.

V and J are TRBV29-1 and TRBJ1-3; D not certain. Looked up from germline, CDR1 is SQVTM and CDR2 is ANQGSEA. V was pared by 4 bases and J by 4 bases, with 8 bases between. This CDR3 has 12 residues. The CDR3 nucleotides read TGCAGCGTTGTCGGTAGCGGAAACACCATATATTTT. This codes for CSVVGSGNTIYF.

A single count supports this clone. The J gene is TRBJ2-3, the V gene TRBV5-4; TRBD1 agrees at 7 bases. The germline CDR1 and CDR2 sequences are SGHNT and YYREEE (reference sequence). V shed 0 bases, J shed 2 bases, and the junction held 0 bases outside the gene matches. The CDR3 sequence is 14 residues long. CDR3 sequence reads: CASSLEGATDTQYF. The CDR3 coding sequence is TGTGCCAGCAGCTTGGAGGGGGCCACAGATACGCAGTATTTT.

J is TRBJ1-3 and V is TRBV7-9, with 7 positions matching TRBD1. The CDR3 sequence is 16 residues long. Germline CDR1 and CDR2: SEHNR and FQNEAQ (reference sequence). J lost 1 base, V lost 1 base, and 4 bases had no gene match. The CDR3 DNA sequence: TGTGCCAGCAGCTTAGTATCAGGGGGATCTGGAAACACCATATATTTT. It specifies CASSLVSGGSGNTIYF.

The chain is built from TRBV21-1 and TRBJ2-7; TRBD1, the D gene given by the table, was not confirmed from the DNA. TRBV21-1 is listed as a pseudogene. The CDR3 covers 17 residues. CDR3 in DNA: TGTGCCAGCAGCAAAGGAGGACAGGGGAGGATCAACAACGAGCAGTACTTC. Its protein is CASSKGGQGRINNEQYF.

The count of this clone is one. This chain connects TRBV14 to TRBJ2-7; maybe TRBD2 (5 bases). Germline CDR1 is SGHDN and CDR2 is FVKESK. The CDR3 runs 12 residues. V shed 8 bases and J shed 11 bases, with 19 bases lying between them. CDR3 amino acids: CASGWAGGEEYF. CDR3 sequence (DNA): TGTGCCAGCGGCTGGGCGGGCGGAGAGGAGTACTTC. The complete variable domain, with remaining parts taken from reference TRBV14 and TRBJ2-7, reads EAGVTQFPSHSVIEKGQTVTLRCDPISGHDNLYWYRRVMGKEIKFLLHFVKESKQDESGMPNNRFLAERTGGTYSTLKVQPAELEDSGVYFCASGWAGGEEYFGPGTRLTVT.

The chain joins TRBV30 to TRBJ1-5, with D perhaps TRBD1 (5 bases). This CDR3 contains 15 residues. Germline values: CDR1 GTSNPN, CDR2 SVGIG (reference sequence). V was pared by 3 bases and J by 7 bases, with 19 bases between. Here the CDR3 reads CAWSARAWVAQPQHF. The DNA of the CDR3 is TGTGCCTGGAGCGCCAGGGCCTGGGTCGCACAGCCCCAGCATTTT.

The chain recombines TRBV2 with TRBJ1-5, with a weak D call TRBD1 (6 bases). CDR1 and CDR2 (germline): SNHLY, FYNNEI. This CDR3 is built from 13 residues. The V and J ends lost 4 bases and 7 bases respectively, with 11 bases between them. The CDR3 nucleotides are TGTGCCAGCAGTGTGGACAGTGGGCAGCCCCAGCATTTT. Amino acid sequence: CASSVDSGQPQHF.

The chain combines TRBV28 with TRBJ2-3, with TRBD1 identical over 10 bases. Germline V gene sequence: CDR1 MDHEN, CDR2 SYDVKM. CDR3 size: 17 residues. With V trimmed by 1 base and J by 2 bases, 6 bases remained unmatched. The CDR3 nucleotides read TGTGCCAGCAGTTTATTGGGGACAGGGGATACCACAGATACGCAGTATTTT. This codes for CASSLLGTGDTTDTQYF.

V gene TRBV3-1 (or the pseudogene TRBV3-2) combines with J gene TRBJ2-5; 7 nucleotides align to TRBD2. The ends lost 0 bases at V and 4 bases at J; junction bases unmatched: 8. The CDR3 is made up of 16 amino acids. Germline CDR1 and CDR2: LGHDT and YNNKEL (reference sequence). The CDR3 region is CASSQEGGRRGETQYF. DNA for the CDR3: TGTGCCAGCAGCCAAGAGGGCGGGAGACGGGGAGAGACCCAGTACTTC.

The V call is TRBV2, the J call TRBJ1-3, with D maybe TRBD1 (6 bases). Deletions cut 5 bases from V and 3 bases from J, with 11 bases between. CDR1 and CDR2 from the germline V gene are SNHLY and FYNNEI. The CDR3 runs 14 residues. The CDR3 reads CASSSQGRGNTIYF. In nucleotides, the CDR3 is TGTGCCAGCAGTTCCCAGGGGCGTGGAAACACCATATATTTT.

J is TRBJ2-7 and V is TRBV11-3, with 14 bases lining up with TRBD2. After removal of 5 bases from V and 2 bases from J, the junction contained 8 bases not matched to a gene. CDR3 size: 17 residues. Germline CDR1 reads SGHNT; CDR2 reads YENEEA. The CDR3 protein is CASSKGGLAGEAYEQYF. CDR3 coding DNA: TGTGCCAGCAGCAAAGGGGGACTAGCGGGAGAGGCCTACGAGCAGTACTTC.

The chain couples TRBV11-2 to TRBJ2-3; 11 bases match TRBD2. The V and J ends lost 5 bases and 2 bases, in that order; junction bases with no gene match: 9. In germline, CDR1 is SGHAT, CDR2 FQNNGV. This CDR3 is built from 17 residues. CDR3 bases: TGTGCCAGCAGCACACAGGGACTAGCGGTACCCACAGATACGCAGTATTTT. This sequence encodes CASSTQGLAVPTDTQYF.

This clone was found once. The chain combines TRBV28 with TRBJ2-6; 7 nucleotides agree with TRBD1. Losses at the gene ends were 4 bases for V and 0 bases for J; bases not matched to a gene: 0. Germline CDR1 is MDHEN and CDR2 is SYDVKM. This CDR3 region has 15 residues. CDR3 nucleotide sequence: TGTGCCAGCAGTTCAGGGGGCTCTGGGGCCAACGTCCTGACTTTC. Amino acids: CASSSGGSGANVLTF.

The chain has TRBV2 and TRBJ2-7, with 7 nucleotides matching TRBD1. The CDR3 has 15 amino acids. J gave up 4 bases and V 4 bases, and 10 bases lay outside the gene matches. CDR1 is SNHLY and CDR2 is FYNNEI in the germline V gene. In nucleotides, the CDR3 is TGTGCCAGCAGTGGTATAAGGGGGCACGTTTACGAGCAGTACTTC. Encoded protein: CASSGIRGHVYEQYF.

This chain joins TRBV28 and TRBJ1-4; a possible D gene is TRBD1 (5 bases). The ends were cut back, 1 base at V and 0 bases at J, with 24 bases in the middle. The CDR3 consists of 21 residues. Germline loops: CDR1 MDHEN, CDR2 SYDVKM. CDR3 sequence reads: CASSLLKGAGRDIATNEKLFF. The CDR3 nucleotides read TGTGCCAGCAGTTTATTGAAAGGGGCAGGGAGGGATATCGCAACTAATGAAAAACTGTTTTTT.

The chain links TRBV7-6 to TRBJ2-7; D is unresolved. The CDR3 has 16 residues. CDR1 and CDR2 (germline): SGHVS, FNYEAQ. V lost 0 bases and J lost 7, with 19 bases in between. CDR3 protein: CASSLAPIQQGDEQYF. The CDR3 nucleotides are TGTGCCAGCAGCTTAGCCCCCATACAGCAAGGTGATGAGCAGTACTTC.

The gene calls are TRBV7-2 and TRBJ1-1; D possibly corresponds to TRBD1 (5 bases). CDR1 and CDR2 (germline): SGHTA, FQGNSA. The CDR3 is 16 amino acids. V shed 5 bases and J shed 5 bases, with 21 bases lying between them. For the CDR3, the DNA is TGTGCCAGCAGCCGTCTCCCTTCACAGGCTGCTACTGAAGCTTTCTTT. Its protein product is CASSRLPSQAATEAFF.

The rearrangement links TRBV5-1 to TRBJ1-6, with a weak D call TRBD1 (6 bases). Trimming pared 3 bases from V and 7 bases from J, leaving 23 bases between. The CDR3 has 18 residues. Germline V lookup: CDR1 SGHRS, CDR2 YFSETQ. CDR3 loop: CASSSIGGGTFPNSPLHF. CDR3 nucleotide sequence: TGCGCCAGCAGCTCAATTGGTGGGGGCACTTTCCCAAATTCACCCCTCCACTTT.

This clone was counted a few times. The rearrangement uses TRBV27 and TRBJ2-1; D is unresolved. This CDR3 contains 13 residues. Germline V gene sequence: CDR1 MNHEY, CDR2 SMNVEV (reference sequence). The germline V and J ends were trimmed by 6 bases and 2 bases, with 8 bases remaining between them. The CDR3 loop reads CASRRNTYNEQFF. The DNA of the CDR3 is TGTGCCAGCAGGCGCAATACCTACAATGAGCAGTTCTTC.

V usage is TRBV30 and J usage is TRBJ2-3; D remains ambiguous. This CDR3 contains 12 residues. Germline lookup yields CDR1 GTSNPN and CDR2 SVGIG (reference sequence). The CDR3 here is CAGRRGTDTQYF. In DNA, the CDR3 is TGTGCTGGCCGCCGGGGCACAGATACGCAGTATTTT.

The chain is built from TRBV18 and TRBJ1-3, with 9 bases matching TRBD1. CDR1 and CDR2 (germline): KGHSH, LQKENI. V lost 5 bases and J lost 0; bases outside the gene matches: 5. This CDR3 contains 16 residues. This chain's CDR3 is CASSGGQGSSGNTIYF. The CDR3, as DNA: TGTGCCAGCTCAGGGGGACAGGGCTCCTCTGGAAACACCATATATTTT.

This chain uses TRBV18 with TRBJ1-2; D gene uncertain. The CDR3 is 13 residues long. From germline, CDR1 is KGHSH and CDR2 LQKENI. V was pared by 2 bases and J by 8 bases, with 12 bases between. CDR3 in DNA: TGTGCCAGCTCACCAGATCGGGGTTGGGGCTACACCTTC. Translated: CASSPDRGWGYTF.

The chain combines TRBV5-4 with TRBJ2-7; maybe TRBD1 (5 bases). Trimming left V 0 bases short and J 0 bases short, with 7 bases between. Germline V gene lookup returns CDR1 SGHNT and CDR2 YYREEE (reference sequence). The CDR3 runs 14 residues. CDR3 region: CASSLGTSSYEQYF. As DNA, the CDR3 is TGTGCCAGCAGCTTGGGGACAAGCTCCTACGAGCAGTACTTC.

The chain links TRBV11-2 to TRBJ1-5, with D maybe TRBD1 (6 bases). This CDR3 region has 14 residues. The ends were cut back, 4 bases at V and 3 bases at J, with 10 bases in the middle. Germline V gives CDR1 SGHAT, CDR2 FQNNGV. Here the CDR3 reads CASSSGTPNQPQHF. CDR3 in DNA: TGTGCCAGCAGCTCGGGGACACCCAATCAGCCCCAGCATTTT.

The rearrangement links TRBV7-9 to TRBJ2-3; D remains ambiguous. From germline, CDR1 is SEHNR and CDR2 FQNEAQ (reference sequence). This CDR3 comprises 14 residues. Trimming pared 2 bases from V and 5 bases from J, leaving 11 bases between. As DNA, the CDR3 is TGTGCCAGCAGCTTATCCCCAATCGGAGATACGCAGTATTTT. Its translation is CASSLSPIGDTQYF.

The chain recombines TRBV7-9 with TRBJ2-1, with D perhaps TRBD1 (5 bases). V was pared by 5 bases and J by 4 bases, with 21 bases between. Germline CDR1 and CDR2: SEHNR and FQNEAQ (reference sequence). CDR3 length: 17 residues. Here the CDR3 DNA reads TGTGCCAGCAGCCAGCTCAGGGCTCCACATCCTTACAATGAGCAGTTCTTC. Translation gives CASSQLRAPHPYNEQFF.